This entry lists 25 T cell receptor beta chains sequenced from one sample in a study of OX40 agonist ivuxolimab in advanced cancers. TCRdb's copy holds only in-frame clones and misses some; the assay was immunoSEQ multiplex PCR. The sample includes about 87,000 clones, about 87% of them seen just once. The sample was CD4+ or CD8+ T cells sorted from blood, taken in a trial of the OX40 agonist ivuxolimab. The receptor source for this set is an adult with an advanced solid tumor such as melanoma, head and neck, liver or kidney cancer.

V and J are TRBV5-6 and TRBJ1-2; D is possibly TRBD1 (6 bases). V lost 5 bases and J lost 6, with 23 bases in between. Germline assignment: CDR1 SGHDT and CDR2 YYEEEE. The CDR3 covers 16 residues. Written as DNA, the CDR3 is TGTGCCAGCAGTCTAATACGACTAGGGACATCGAATGGCTACACCTTC. Translated, it gives CASSLIRLGTSNGYTF. The full variable domain, rest sourced from reference TRBV5-6 and TRBJ1-2, is DAGVTQSPTHLIKTRGQQVTLRCSPKSGHDTVSWYQQALGQGPQFIFQYYEEEERQRGNFPDRFSGHQFPNYSSELNVNALLLGDSALYLCASSLIRLGTSNGYTFGSGTRLTVV.

V and J are TRBV7-9 and TRBJ2-1; D possibly corresponds to TRBD2 (6 bases). Germline CDR1 reads SEHNR; CDR2 reads FQNEAQ (reference sequence). The CDR3 sequence is 16 residues long. Trimming took 0 bases from V and 4 from J, leaving 13 bases between them. The CDR3, as DNA: TGTGCCAGCAGCTTAGCACTAGCTCGAAATTACAATGAGCAGTTCTTC. Its protein is CASSLALARNYNEQFF.

The rearrangement links TRBV19 to TRBJ2-2; D is uncertain. CDR1 and CDR2 from the germline V gene are LNHDA and SQIVND (reference sequence). Trimming left V 4 bases short and J 3 bases short, with 18 bases between. The CDR3 totals 17 residues. CDR3 DNA sequence: TGTGCCAGTAGTACGAGTTCAGTCAGATCGTACACCGGGGAGCTGTTTTTT. It is translated as CASSTSSVRSYTGELFF.

The J gene is TRBJ2-2, the V gene TRBV7-9; the match to TRBD2 covers 11 bases. This CDR3 contains 16 residues. V trimming: 7 bases; J trimming: 0 bases; junction bases outside the gene matches: 4. Per the germline V gene, CDR1 is SEHNR and CDR2 is FQNEAQ (reference sequence). The CDR3 DNA reads TGTGCCAGCATAGGACTAGCGGGTACGAACACCGGGGAGCTGTTTTTT. This translates into CASIGLAGTNTGELFF. Full variable domain (remainder filled in from reference TRBV7-9 and TRBJ2-2): DTGVSQNPRHKITKRGQNVTFRCDPISEHNRLYWYRQTLGQGPEFLTYFQNEAQLEKSRLLSDRFSAERPKGSFSTLEIQRTEQGDSAMYLCASIGLAGTNTGELFFGEGSRLTVL.

This clone has a handful of counts. This chain connects TRBV13 to TRBJ1-1, with 7 bases matching TRBD1. This CDR3 region has 16 residues. With 5 bases clipped from V and 1 base from J, the junction kept 10 bases outside the gene matches. Germline V lookup: CDR1 PRHDT, CDR2 FYEKMQ (reference sequence). The CDR3 protein is CASSPGGYRPNTEAFF. As DNA, the CDR3 is TGTGCCAGCAGCCCAGGGGGGTACAGGCCGAACACTGAAGCTTTCTTT.

Written as DNA, the CDR3 is TGTGCCAGCAGCGTAGACGGACGGAGAGCGCAGTATTTT. Its translation: CASSVDGRRAQYF. V gene TRBV7-2 combines with J gene TRBJ2-3; unclear D gene. This CDR3 is 13 amino acids long. Trimming removed 5 bases from V and 10 bases from J, with 16 bases in between. CDR1 is SGHTA, CDR2 FQGNSA, per germline.

The CDR3 region is CASSLGGAPQETQYF. CDR3 nucleotide sequence: TGTGCCAGCAGCTTAGGGGGGGCCCCCCAAGAGACCCAGTACTTC. V is TRBV11-3 and J is TRBJ2-5; perhaps D is TRBD1 or TRBD2 (6 bases each). Deletions cut 1 base from V and 1 base from J, with 10 bases between. This CDR3 is built from 15 residues. CDR1 is SGHNT and CDR2 is YENEEA in the germline V gene.

The sample holds one count of this clone. CDR3 DNA: TGTGCCAGCGTCCGATTAGCCCAGTTTGATACGCAGTATTTT. Its protein is CASVRLAQFDTQYF. The chain recombines TRBV7-2 with TRBJ2-3, with D uncertain. V lost 8 bases and J lost 6, with 18 bases in between. CDR1 and CDR2 from the germline V gene are SGHTA and FQGNSA. The CDR3 has 14 residues.

This chain joins TRBV11-2 and TRBJ2-3; the match to TRBD2 covers 8 bases. Unmatched junction bases numbered 5, after V lost 4 bases and J lost 2 bases. This CDR3 spans 15 amino acids. Germline V lookup: CDR1 SGHAT, CDR2 FQNNGV. CDR3 bases: TGTGCCAGCAGCTCCACTAGCGGCCCCACAGATACGCAGTATTTT. Translated, it gives CASSSTSGPTDTQYF.

The V gene is TRBV19, the J gene TRBJ2-1, with D perhaps TRBD2 (5 bases). The CDR3 has 13 residues. Deletions cut 4 bases from V and 4 bases from J, with 8 bases between. Germline V lookup: CDR1 LNHDA, CDR2 SQIVND (reference sequence). The CDR3 loop is CASSTDWYNEQFF. The CDR3 DNA reads TGTGCCAGTAGTACGGACTGGTACAATGAGCAGTTCTTC.

The chain employs TRBV30 and TRBJ2-5; 12 bases agree with TRBD2. Per the germline V gene, CDR1 is GTSNPN and CDR2 is SVGIG (reference sequence). Trimming cost V 5 bases and J 1 base; bases outside gene matches: 2. CDR3 size: 14 residues. The CDR3 protein is CAWASGGAQETQYF. CDR3 nucleotide sequence: TGTGCCTGGGCTAGCGGGGGGGCCCAAGAGACCCAGTACTTC.

This chain links TRBV29-1 with TRBJ2-3; no firm D call. In germline, CDR1 is SQVTM, CDR2 ANQGSEA. CDR3 size: 12 residues. V was cut by 4 bases and J by 4 bases, with 9 bases left in between. The CDR3 DNA is TGCAGCGTTGTTGGGGTGGCAGATACGCAGTATTTT. Amino acids: CSVVGVADTQYF.

The chain carries TRBV2 and TRBJ1-2, with 7 nucleotides matching TRBD1. From germline, CDR1 is SNHLY and CDR2 FYNNEI. V lost 2 bases to trimming and J lost 4 bases; unmatched junction nucleotides: 13. The CDR3 is made up of 17 amino acids. CDR3 DNA: TGTGCCAGCAGTGAACTCCGAGACAGGGCGTCCCCCTATGGCTACACCTTC. Translation gives CASSELRDRASPYGYTF. Full variable domain (missing parts from reference TRBV2 and TRBJ1-2): EPEVTQTPSHQVTQMGQEVILRCVPISNHLYFYWYRQILGQKVEFLVSFYNNEISEKSEIFDDQFSVERPDGSNFTLKIRSTKLEDSAMYFCASSELRDRASPYGYTFGSGTRLTVV.

The CDR3 spells CASRSAGGLFYTQYF. The CDR3 nucleotides read TGTGCAAGTCGCTCGGCGGGGGGGCTCTTTTATACGCAGTATTTT. The chain links TRBV12-2 to TRBJ2-3; the D call TRBD2 from the table was never checked on the DNA. TRBV12-2 counts as a pseudogene. This CDR3 contains 15 residues.

The chain carries TRBV4-1 and TRBJ1-2, with no clear D. CDR3 length: 16 amino acids. Germline lookup yields CDR1 MGHRA and CDR2 YSYEKL. V lost 4 bases and J 4 bases, leaving 19 bases between the germline ends. The CDR3 here is CASSPSTATRGYGYTF. CDR3 bases: TGCGCCAGCAGCCCCTCGACCGCCACACGGGGCTATGGCTACACCTTC.

The rearrangement joins TRBV21-1 to TRBJ2-7; whether TRBD2, the table's D call, matches the DNA was not checked. TRBV21-1 is given as a pseudogene. CDR3 length equals 17 residues. For the CDR3, the DNA is TGTGCCAGACCGGCCTTTGGGCAAACCTTAGAGGGCTACGAGCAGTACTTC. Protein: CARPAFGQTLEGYEQYF.

V and J are TRBV28 and TRBJ1-6; D ambiguous. This CDR3 region has 14 residues. CDR1 is MDHEN and CDR2 is SYDVKM in the germline V gene. The V end was cut by 3 bases, the J end by 7 bases, with 10 bases between. CDR3 sequence: CASSFFAGNSPLHF. CDR3 DNA: TGTGCCAGCAGTTTTTTTGCGGGGAATTCACCCCTCCACTTT. Based on the CDR3 plus reference TRBV28 and TRBJ1-6, the full variable domain is DVKVTQSSRYLVKRTGEKVFLECVQDMDHENMFWYRQDPGLGLRLIYFSYDVKMKEKGDIPEGYSVSREKKERFSLILESASTNQTSMYLCASSFFAGNSPLHFGNGTRLTVT.

This sequence joins TRBV6-4 and TRBJ2-3; 10 nucleotides match TRBD2. Trimming removed 0 bases from V and 0 bases from J; junction bases left unmatched: 9. From germline, CDR1 is MRHNA and CDR2 SNTAGT. The CDR3 extends over 19 amino acids. CDR3 sequence (DNA): TGTGCCAGCAGTGACTCGCGGAGCGGGGGGGCAGGGAGCACAGATACGCAGTATTTT. Protein: CASSDSRSGGAGSTDTQYF.

V and J are TRBV6-5 and TRBJ2-5; D uncertain. Germline CDR1 is MNHEY and CDR2 is SVGAGI. Trimming removed 6 bases from V and 0 bases from J, with 2 bases in between. This CDR3 contains 11 residues. The CDR3 DNA is TGTGCCAGCAGCAACCAAGAGACCCAGTACTTC. It codes for CASSNQETQYF.

This chain links TRBV9 with TRBJ2-7; TRBD2 aligns across 13 bases. The CDR3 totals 15 residues. J lost 7 bases, V lost 4 bases, and 8 bases had no gene match. Germline lookup yields CDR1 SGDLS and CDR2 YYNGEE. CDR3: CASSTGLAGVYEQYF. For the CDR3, the DNA is TGTGCCAGCAGCACCGGACTAGCGGGAGTGTATGAGCAGTACTTC.

The V call is TRBV11-2, the J call TRBJ2-3; 8 positions agree with TRBD1. This CDR3 is built from 16 residues. CDR1 and CDR2 (germline): SGHAT, FQNNGV. V shed 1 base, J shed 3 bases, and the junction held 6 bases outside the gene matches. This CDR3 is CASSLVSGGETDTQYF. CDR3 in DNA: TGTGCCAGCAGCTTAGTGTCAGGGGGCGAGACAGATACGCAGTATTTT. Using reference TRBV11-2 and TRBJ2-3 for the parts outside the CDR3, the full variable domain is EAGVAQSPRYKIIEKRQSVAFWCNPISGHATLYWYQQILGQGPKLLIQFQNNGVVDDSQLPKDRFSAERLKGVDSTLKIQPAKLEDSAVYLCASSLVSGGETDTQYFGPGTRLTVL.

Remarks on this clone: Other nucleotide sequences from this sample produce the same CDR3. The chain is built from TRBV27 and TRBJ1-1; a possible D gene is TRBD1 (6 bases). Germline V gene data show CDR1 as MNHEY and CDR2 as SMNVEV (reference sequence). The CDR3 loop spans 14 amino acids. Trimming took off 2 bases at V and 2 bases at J, with 9 bases between the two ends. The CDR3 here is CASSLNRVNTEAFF. The CDR3 DNA reads as TGTGCCAGCAGTTTAAACAGGGTCAACACTGAAGCTTTCTTT.

The V and J genes are TRBV5-1 and TRBJ1-1; D is ambiguous. This CDR3 is built from 12 residues. The germline V gene has CDR1 SGHRS and CDR2 YFSETQ. V gave up 4 bases and J gave up 1 base, with 5 bases separating them. The CDR3 region has the DNA TGCGCCAGCAGCCCTCCGAACACTGAAGCTTTCTTT. It is translated as CASSPPNTEAFF.

This clone was detected once. The chain links TRBV30 to TRBJ2-7; 10 bases are shared with TRBD2. The germline gives CDR1 GTSNPN, CDR2 SVGIG (reference sequence). The CDR3 runs 13 residues. Trimming took 4 bases from V and 2 from J; bases not matched to a gene: 2. The CDR3 region has the DNA TGTGCCTGGACTAGCGGGGGAACCTACGAGCAGTACTTC. Its protein product is CAWTSGGTYEQYF.

The chain recombines TRBV6-5 with TRBJ1-2; unclear D gene. The CDR3 length is 13 residues. Trimming pared 6 bases from V and 8 bases from J, leaving 16 bases between. The germline gives CDR1 MNHEY, CDR2 SVGAGI. The CDR3 DNA reads as TGTGCCAGCAGATCGGAGAGTCTGTGGGGCTACACCTTC. This translates into CASRSESLWGYTF.